This passage covers 32 T cell receptor beta chains from one sample sequenced in a study of blood T cell repertoires in COVID-19. Repertoires were generated with immunoSEQ multiplex PCR, while TCRdb's copy carries only in-frame clones and drops some. Found here are some 98,000 clones, 80% of them singletons; the top ten hold 15% to 20%. Sequenced sample: peripheral blood. The receptor set was obtained from a human donor in a cohort sampled during active COVID-19.

This chain joins TRBV20-1 and TRBJ1-1, with D maybe TRBD1 (5 bases). Looked up from germline, CDR1 is DFQATT and CDR2 is SNEGSKA (reference sequence). This CDR3 has 11 amino acids. Trimming removed 4 bases from V and 4 bases from J, with 7 bases in between. The CDR3, as DNA: TGCAGTGCTACAGGGCCCACTGAAGCTTTCTTT. Protein sequence: CSATGPTEAFF.

The V call is TRBV27, the J call TRBJ2-1; 8 bases line up with TRBD1. V lost 5 bases to trimming and J lost 2 bases; unmatched junction nucleotides: 8. The CDR3 has 16 residues. CDR1 and CDR2 (germline): MNHEY, SMNVEV (reference sequence). The CDR3 region has the DNA TGTGCCAGCAGTCCCCAGGACAGGGTGGCCTACAATGAGCAGTTCTTC. This sequence encodes CASSPQDRVAYNEQFF.

This chain links TRBV5-1 with TRBJ1-1; 11 bases are shared with TRBD1. The CDR3 spans 17 residues. Looked up from germline, CDR1 is SGHRS and CDR2 is YFSETQ. Losses at the gene ends were 4 bases for V and 4 bases for J; bases not matched to a gene: 12. CDR3 loop: CASSPTRDRGMSTEAFF. DNA of the CDR3: TGCGCCAGCAGCCCCACCCGGGACAGGGGGATGAGCACTGAAGCTTTCTTT.

The chain employs TRBV6-1 and TRBJ2-4; 7 bases are shared with TRBD2. The CDR3 consists of 15 residues. In germline, CDR1 is MNHNS, CDR2 SASEGT. Losses at the gene ends were 2 bases for V and 7 bases for J; bases not matched to a gene: 8. In DNA, the CDR3 is TGTGCCAGCAGTGAACAAGGCGGGAGAGGGAACATTCAGTACTTC. It specifies CASSEQGGRGNIQYF.

The rearrangement links TRBV19 to TRBJ1-1; 7 bases line up with TRBD1. In germline, CDR1 is LNHDA, CDR2 SQIVND (reference sequence). This CDR3 spans 15 amino acids. Germline trimming cut 1 base from V and 4 bases from J; bases unmatched to any gene: 6. The CDR3, as DNA: TGTGCCAGTAGTATAGCGGGCAGGGGGACCACTGAAGCTTTCTTT. The encoded protein is CASSIAGRGTTEAFF.

V gene TRBV2 combines with J gene TRBJ2-7, with 12 bases identical to TRBD2. J gave up 2 bases and V 10 bases, and 6 bases lay outside the gene matches. The germline CDR1 and CDR2 sequences are SNHLY and FYNNEI. The CDR3 length is 14 residues. This CDR3 reads CATLGLAGTYEQYF. CDR3 coding DNA: TGTGCCACCCTTGGACTAGCGGGAACCTACGAGCAGTACTTC.

The genes are TRBV6-1 and TRBJ1-2; perhaps TRBD1 as D (5 bases). Germline loops: CDR1 MNHNS, CDR2 SASEGT. V dropped 3 bases and J dropped 3 bases, with 17 bases sitting between them. CDR3 length: 16 residues. The CDR3 spells CASSDPGLPGYYGYTF. In DNA form, the CDR3 reads TGTGCCAGCAGTGATCCGGGACTCCCCGGATACTATGGCTACACCTTC.

The chain uses TRBV30 and TRBJ2-7; 9 positions match TRBD1. Germline V CDR1 and CDR2: GTSNPN, SVGIG (reference sequence). The CDR3 is 13 residues long. The junction had 5 bases not matched to a gene; V was cut back by 2 bases and J by 6 bases. In DNA, the CDR3 is TGTGCCTGGAGTCCGGGACAGGGAGGCGAGCAGTACTTC. This translates into CAWSPGQGGEQYF. The whole variable domain, remainder taken from reference TRBV30 and TRBJ2-7, is SQTIHQWPATLVQPVGSPLSLECTVEGTSNPNLYWYRQAAGRGLQLLFYSVGIGQISSEVPQNLSASRPQDRQFILSSKKLLLSDSGFYLCAWSPGQGGEQYFGPGTRLTVT.

The genes are TRBV6-6 and TRBJ2-5, with D possibly TRBD2 on 5 matching bases. V dropped 6 bases and J dropped 4 bases, with 9 bases sitting between them. The CDR3 consists of 12 residues. CDR1 MNHNY and CDR2 SVGAGI come from the germline V gene (reference sequence). The CDR3 sequence: CASSHRGETQYF. In DNA, the CDR3 is TGTGCCAGCAGCCACCGGGGAGAGACCCAGTACTTC.

This sequence joins TRBV3-1 (or the pseudogene TRBV3-2) and TRBJ2-7, with 10 bases identical to TRBD2. There are 16 residues in the CDR3. V lost 3 bases and J lost 6; bases outside the gene matches: 11. From germline, CDR1 is LGHDT and CDR2 YNNKEL (reference sequence). CDR3: CASSHLGSGRAREQYF. The CDR3 coding sequence is TGTGCCAGCAGCCACCTCGGGAGCGGGAGGGCCCGCGAGCAGTACTTC.

J is TRBJ2-6 and V is TRBV5-1, with a possible D match to TRBD1 (5 bases). Trimming removed 6 bases from V and 0 bases from J, with 13 bases in between. Germline lookup yields CDR1 SGHRS and CDR2 YFSETQ. This CDR3 is 16 amino acids long. CDR3 loop: CASTSTRGSGANVLTF. In DNA, the CDR3 is TGCGCCAGCACCTCCACAAGGGGCTCTGGGGCCAACGTCCTGACTTTC. The full variable domain, rest sourced from reference TRBV5-1 and TRBJ2-6, is KAGVTQTPRYLIKTRGQQVTLSCSPISGHRSVSWYQQTPGQGLQFLFEYFSETQRNKGNFPGRFSGRQFSNSRSEMNVSTLELGDSALYLCASTSTRGSGANVLTFGAGSRLTVL.

The V call is TRBV5-1, the J call TRBJ2-7, with D perhaps TRBD1 (6 bases). The CDR3 covers 15 residues. V dropped 4 bases and J dropped 6 bases, with 20 bases sitting between them. The germline CDR1 and CDR2 sequences are SGHRS and YFSETQ. Here the CDR3 reads CASSPRAMGAGEQYF. In DNA, the CDR3 is TGCGCCAGCAGCCCTAGAGCAATGGGGGCGGGCGAGCAGTACTTC.

The chain carries TRBV21-1 and TRBJ1-1; the D call in the table, TRBD1, was not verified against the DNA. TRBV21-1 is assigned pseudogene status. This CDR3 is built from 18 residues. The CDR3 DNA sequence: TGTGCCAGCAGCAAATCCCCATACGTACAGGGAAAGGACACTGAAGCTTTCTTT. It yields the protein CASSKSPYVQGKDTEAFF.

This clone was observed a few times. The CDR3 nucleotides read TGCGCCAGCAGCTTAGGGCAAACCGGAGGCTACGAGCAGTACTTC. Its protein is CASSLGQTGGYEQYF. The chain links TRBV5-1 to TRBJ2-7; D might be TRBD2 (5 bases). Germline loops: CDR1 SGHRS, CDR2 YFSETQ. CDR3 size: 15 residues. Trimming cost V 2 bases and J 3 bases, with 15 bases left between them.

This clone occurred a few times. The chain couples TRBV7-2 to TRBJ2-7, with 7 positions matching TRBD2. Trimming removed 4 bases from V and 2 bases from J; junction bases left unmatched: 8. Germline lookup yields CDR1 SGHTA and CDR2 FQGNSA. The CDR3 has 15 amino acids. Here the CDR3 reads CASSSRSSGPYEQYF. In DNA, the CDR3 is TGTGCCAGCAGCTCCCGATCTAGCGGCCCCTACGAGCAGTACTTC.

This chain links TRBV28 with TRBJ1-3; D may be TRBD1 (5 bases). The CDR3 runs to 20 residues. Germline V gene data show CDR1 as MDHEN and CDR2 as SYDVKM. Trimming left V 5 bases short and J 0 bases short, with 26 bases between. In DNA form, the CDR3 reads TGTGCCAGCAGTCACCCCAGGGTTCCGAAAAACGTTTTCTCTGGAAACACCATATATTTT. Amino acid sequence: CASSHPRVPKNVFSGNTIYF.

This rearrangement joins TRBV18 to TRBJ2-1, with 8 bases identical to TRBD2. This CDR3 region has 14 residues. Germline V lookup: CDR1 KGHSH, CDR2 LQKENI. The J segment lost 10 bases and the V segment lost 4 bases, leaving 9 bases of the junction unmatched. CDR3 sequence (DNA): TGTGCCAGCTCACAAGGGACTCCGGGAGGGGAGCAGTTCTTC. It translates to CASSQGTPGGEQFF.

The chain employs TRBV18 and TRBJ2-7; D is perhaps TRBD1 (6 bases). The CDR3 spans 14 residues. Germline assignment: CDR1 KGHSH and CDR2 LQKENI. Trimming cost V 2 bases and J 2 bases, with 10 bases left between them. The CDR3 sequence is CASSPNRDPYEQYF. CDR3 in DNA: TGTGCCAGCTCACCAAACAGGGACCCCTACGAGCAGTACTTC. The full variable domain, with the rest looked up from reference TRBV18 and TRBJ2-7, is NAGVMQNPRHLVRRRGQEARLRCSPMKGHSHVYWYRQLPEEGLKFMVYLQKENIIDESGMPKERFSAEFPKEGPSILRIQQVVRGDSAAYFCASSPNRDPYEQYFGPGTRLTVT.

The rearrangement joins TRBV12-3 or TRBV12-4 to TRBJ1-1; D gene ambiguous. Trimming removed 3 bases at V and 5 bases at J, with 7 bases between. CDR3 size: 12 residues. In DNA, the CDR3 is TGTGCCAGCAGTTTCACGGGTACTGAAGCTTTCTTT. It is translated as CASSFTGTEAFF.

This clone appeared a single time. V gene TRBV28 combines with J gene TRBJ1-6; 9 nucleotides line up with TRBD1. J lost 7 bases, V lost 4 bases, and 11 bases had no gene match. Germline-derived CDR1 and CDR2 are MDHEN and SYDVKM. CDR3 length: 17 residues. CDR3 sequence: CASSSPGPGTGNSPLHF. The CDR3 DNA reads TGTGCCAGCAGTTCCCCAGGGCCCGGGACAGGGAATTCACCCCTCCACTTT.

This rearrangement joins TRBV5-1 to TRBJ2-5; 7 nucleotides line up with TRBD2. CDR1 is SGHRS, CDR2 YFSETQ, per germline. The CDR3 has 16 amino acids. With V trimmed by 4 bases and J by 2 bases, 11 bases remained unmatched. This CDR3 reads CASSPWGRASQETQYF. The CDR3 DNA reads as TGCGCCAGCAGCCCATGGGGGAGGGCCTCGCAAGAGACCCAGTACTTC.

The V gene is TRBV6-5, the J gene TRBJ2-5, with D maybe TRBD2 (6 bases). The CDR3 has 15 residues. Trimming left V 4 bases short and J 5 bases short, with 17 bases between. Germline lookup yields CDR1 MNHEY and CDR2 SVGAGI. The CDR3 DNA reads as TGTGCCAGCAGTTCCCGATCGAGGGCGGGGGAGACCCAGTACTTC. Encoded protein: CASSSRSRAGETQYF.

The chain is built from TRBV2 and TRBJ2-7; 7 nucleotides agree with TRBD2. Germline V gene data show CDR1 as SNHLY and CDR2 as FYNNEI. With V trimmed by 10 bases and J by 2 bases, 8 bases remained unmatched. This CDR3 spans 13 amino acids. CDR3 DNA: TGTGCCACCCGGTCGGGAGGAACCTACGAGCAGTACTTC. Amino acids: CATRSGGTYEQYF.

V is TRBV6-5 and J is TRBJ2-7; D ambiguous. Germline lookup yields CDR1 MNHEY and CDR2 SVGAGI. This CDR3 is 14 amino acids long. Trimming stripped 2 bases from V and 0 bases from J, with 8 bases between. CDR3 loop: CASSYGLDSYEQYF. CDR3 sequence (DNA): TGTGCCAGCAGTTACGGGCTCGACTCCTACGAGCAGTACTTC.

This clone has a handful of counts. The chain carries TRBV19 and TRBJ1-1, with 8 nucleotides matching TRBD1. CDR1 and CDR2 from the germline V gene are LNHDA and SQIVND (reference sequence). The CDR3 is 11 residues long. The junction had 5 bases not matched to a gene; V was cut back by 6 bases and J by 11 bases. CDR3 nucleotides: TGTGCCAGTAGCGCCAGGGGGCGGGCTTTCTTT. Translated: CASSARGRAFF.

The chain links TRBV5-5 to TRBJ1-1; TRBD1 aligns across 8 bases. This CDR3 region has 14 residues. Looked up from germline, CDR1 is SGHKS and CDR2 is YYEKEE (reference sequence). The trim removed 4 bases at V and 3 bases at J, leaving 5 bases unmatched. The CDR3 DNA follows: TGTGCCAGCAGCCCACAGGGGGGGGACACTGAAGCTTTCTTT. This translates into CASSPQGGDTEAFF.

The chain combines TRBV5-1 with TRBJ2-3; TRBD2 aligns across 14 bases. The CDR3 spans 16 residues. CDR1 is SGHRS and CDR2 is YFSETQ in the germline V gene. V trimming: 4 bases; J trimming: 1 base; junction bases outside the gene matches: 2. The CDR3 reads CASSQGLAGGTDTQYF. As DNA, the CDR3 is TGCGCCAGCAGCCAGGGACTAGCGGGAGGCACAGATACGCAGTATTTT.

This chain uses TRBV6-5 with TRBJ2-7; 7 positions agree with TRBD2. The V gene end was trimmed by 2 bases and the J gene end by 2 bases; junction bases not matched to a gene: 3. The CDR3 sequence is 14 residues long. The V gene's germline CDR1 is MNHEY and CDR2 SVGAGI. Written as DNA, the CDR3 is TGTGCCAGCAGTTACAACGGGAGGACCTACGAGCAGTACTTC. This translates into CASSYNGRTYEQYF.

The chain has TRBV12-3 or TRBV12-4 and TRBJ1-2; 8 nucleotides agree with TRBD1. The CDR3 runs to 13 residues. J lost 6 bases, V lost 6 bases, and 6 bases had no gene match. CDR3 residues: CASSPGGAHGYTF. The CDR3 nucleotides are TGTGCCAGCAGCCCAGGGGGCGCACATGGCTACACCTTC.

The chain recombines TRBV7-9 with TRBJ2-5; TRBD2 is a possible D gene (5 bases). V dropped 4 bases and J dropped 6 bases, with 9 bases sitting between them. The CDR3 totals 12 residues. CDR1 is SEHNR, CDR2 FQNEAQ, per germline (reference sequence). In DNA, the CDR3 is TGTGCCAGCAGCTATTCCGGGAAGACCCAGTACTTC. It encodes CASSYSGKTQYF.

This chain joins TRBV5-5 and TRBJ2-3; 7 bases map to TRBD2. This CDR3 comprises 15 residues. Unmatched junction bases numbered 2, after V lost 0 bases and J lost 1 base. Germline V lookup: CDR1 SGHKS, CDR2 YYEKEE (reference sequence). DNA of the CDR3: TGTGCCAGCAGCTTGGTAAGCGGGGGCACAGATACGCAGTATTTT. Amino acid sequence: CASSLVSGGTDTQYF.

In this sample, this clone turned up a few times. The gene calls are TRBV28 and TRBJ1-5, with a possible D match to TRBD1 (6 bases). The V gene's germline CDR1 is MDHEN and CDR2 SYDVKM. Trimming pared 3 bases from V and 0 bases from J, leaving 12 bases between. The CDR3 extends over 16 amino acids. The CDR3 DNA reads TGTGCCAGCAGTTTGGGGGACACCCATAGCAATCAGCCCCAGCATTTT. It translates to CASSLGDTHSNQPQHF.